Following are 18 T cell receptor beta chains from one sample sequenced in a study of CXCR3-negative and CXCR3-positive naive CD8 T cells. Points from the study as a whole: Comparison of naive cells showed more hydrophobic TRB CDR3s in CXCR3-positive than in CXCR3-negative naive cells.

The antigens of these receptors remain unknown. Each TRB cDNA library was prepared by 5' RACE (with UMI labels). TCRdb reprocessed the 5' RACE reads; each CDR3 protein has one entry and no DNA is given. This specimen shows 65,000 to 90,000 distinct CDR3 sequences; the ten leading clones hold about 0.62%. Material: naive CXCR3+ CD8+ T cells from blood. Subset described: CD45RO-CCR7+CD27+CD95- naive CD8+ T cells expressing CXCR3 (TNR3+). The receptor source for this set is a human donor in good health. Some clones in this sample may be carry-over from other donors' samples.

The chain recombines TRBV28 with TRBJ2-5. The germline V gene has CDR1 MDHEN and CDR2 SYDVKM. The CDR3 length is 12 residues. CDR3 sequence reads: CASSLVSQTQYF.

V and J are TRBV29-1 and TRBJ2-7; TCRdb's D call of TRBD1 is untestable without DNA. CDR1 is SQVTM and CDR2 is ANQGSEA in the germline V gene. The CDR3 contains 13 residues. The CDR3 loop is CSVELDSNYEQYF.

The chain uses TRBV6-2 or TRBV6-3 and TRBJ2-7; the TRBD1 assignment by TCRdb is unverifiable without DNA. This CDR3 is 12 amino acids long. The V gene's germline CDR1 is MNHEY and CDR2 SVGEGT. The CDR3 region is CASAGWGYEQYF.

This chain uses TRBV28 with TRBJ2-6. CDR1 and CDR2 (germline): MDHEN, SYDVKM. This CDR3 is built from 15 residues. The CDR3 sequence is CASSFEGSGANVLTF.

The CDR3 spells CASSLELDADEQFF. The chain is built from TRBV13 and TRBJ2-1; absent DNA, TCRdb's TRBD2 call cannot be checked. Germline V gives CDR1 PRHDT, CDR2 FYEKMQ (reference sequence). The CDR3 length is 14 residues.

The chain links TRBV6-6 to TRBJ1-1. This CDR3 is 12 amino acids long. The germline V gene has CDR1 MNHNY and CDR2 SVGAGI (reference sequence). CDR3 protein: CASTIGLTEAFF.

The rearrangement joins TRBV7-8 to TRBJ2-1; absent DNA, TCRdb's TRBD1 call cannot be checked. The CDR3 has 17 residues. Germline V lookup: CDR1 SGHVS, CDR2 FQNEAQ. CDR3 loop: CASSLAGTAYVNNEQFF. Full variable domain (missing parts from reference TRBV7-8 and TRBJ2-1): GAGVSQSPRYKVAKRGQDVALRCDPISGHVSLFWYQQALGQGPEFLTYFQNEAQLDKSGLPSDRFFAERPEGSVSTLKIQRTQQEDSAVYLCASSLAGTAYVNNEQFFGPGTRLTVL.

This chain joins TRBV28 and TRBJ1-1. CDR1 MDHEN and CDR2 SYDVKM come from the germline V gene. The CDR3 loop spans 12 amino acids. This CDR3 reads CASSLSVTEAFF.

This chain uses TRBV24-1 with TRBJ2-2. CDR3 length: 12 residues. Per the germline V gene, CDR1 is KGHDR and CDR2 is SFDVKD. The CDR3: CATGGVPGELFF.

The chain's CDR3 is CASSQAGGPYEQYF. This chain joins TRBV4-1 and TRBJ2-7; TCRdb reports TRBD2, a call that lacks DNA to check it against. Germline V gene sequence: CDR1 MGHRA, CDR2 YSYEKL. The CDR3 contains 14 residues.

This chain uses TRBV2 with TRBJ1-1; TCRdb's D call, TRBD1, is unchecked because there is no DNA. Germline values: CDR1 SNHLY, CDR2 FYNNEI. The length of the CDR3 is 14 residues. The CDR3 loop is CASSIYTGDTEAFF. The entire variable domain, with the rest obtained from reference TRBV2 and TRBJ1-1, is as follows: EPEVTQTPSHQVTQMGQEVILRCVPISNHLYFYWYRQILGQKVEFLVSFYNNEISEKSEIFDDQFSVERPDGSNFTLKIRSTKLEDSAMYFCASSIYTGDTEAFFGQGTRLTVV.

V is TRBV7-6 and J is TRBJ2-1. Germline CDR1 is SGHVS and CDR2 is FNYEAQ. This CDR3 is 16 amino acids long. CDR3 sequence reads: CASSLVADSSYNEQFF.

This chain uses TRBV27 with TRBJ2-3; absent DNA, TCRdb's TRBD2 call cannot be checked. Germline V gene sequence: CDR1 MNHEY, CDR2 SMNVEV (reference sequence). This CDR3 contains 16 residues. The CDR3 is CASSPKAGGITDTQYF.

The chain couples TRBV7-8 to TRBJ2-5; absent DNA, TCRdb's TRBD1 call cannot be checked. Germline CDR1 reads SGHVS; CDR2 reads FQNEAQ. The CDR3 extends over 13 amino acids. CDR3 amino acids: CASSWTGAETQYF. Drawing the rest from reference TRBV7-8 and TRBJ2-5, the complete variable domain is GAGVSQSPRYKVAKRGQDVALRCDPISGHVSLFWYQQALGQGPEFLTYFQNEAQLDKSGLPSDRFFAERPEGSVSTLKIQRTQQEDSAVYLCASSWTGAETQYFGPGTRLLVL.

The V call is TRBV20-1, the J call TRBJ1-2. The CDR3 has 15 residues. Looked up from germline, CDR1 is DFQATT and CDR2 is SNEGSKA (reference sequence). CDR3 sequence: CSARLWTRNNYGYTF.

The V and J genes are TRBV29-1 and TRBJ2-5; TCRdb gives TRBD2 as the D gene, but with no DNA this cannot be confirmed. The germline V gene encodes CDR1 SQVTM and CDR2 ANQGSEA. The CDR3 sequence is 13 residues long. This chain's CDR3 is CSEVGLSQETQYF.

The chain couples TRBV5-1 to TRBJ2-2. The CDR3 loop spans 11 amino acids. Looked up from germline, CDR1 is SGHRS and CDR2 is YFSETQ. The CDR3 is CASKWAGELFF.

V usage is TRBV28 and J usage is TRBJ2-6; TCRdb returns TRBD1, unconfirmable since there is no DNA. The CDR3 runs to 16 residues. Per germline, CDR1 MDHEN and CDR2 SYDVKM. The CDR3 region is CASSRQGDSGANVLTF. The variable domain in full, with the rest retrieved from reference TRBV28 and TRBJ2-6, is DVKVTQSSRYLVKRTGEKVFLECVQDMDHENMFWYRQDPGLGLRLIYFSYDVKMKEKGDIPEGYSVSREKKERFSLILESASTNQTSMYLCASSRQGDSGANVLTFGAGSRLTVL.